This T cell receptor beta chain is drawn from a study of early T cells in non-severe SARS-CoV-2 infection (dated by TCRdb to about 2021). For context, the study as a whole: Because TCR sequencing relied on bulk RNA taken from unsorted whole blood, pairing of alpha and beta chains was not possible.

There are 14 amino acids in the CDR3, from cysteine to phenylalanine inclusive. This entry keeps only the CDR3 DNA: 42 bases, framed from base 1. The germline V gene specifies MNHEY as CDR1 and SVGAGI as CDR2. The V end gives up 6 bases and the J end 3 bases, leaving 6 bases in the junction not matched to a gene. The study at large found these results: VDJdb matching was skewed toward anti-spike CD8 responses and likely underestimated virus-specific expansions, missing private and CD4 specificities.

A case-control design nested within a healthcare worker cohort in London, UK, was used, with weekly nasopharyngeal swab PCR tests and blood sampling performed. Healthcare workers were enrolled in the week of the UK lockdown, from 23 to 31 March 2020, and were followed every week for up to roughly 16 weeks. Library preparation used 5' RACE. TCRdb names NextSeq 500 as the instrument used. In the TCR library protocol, unique molecular identifiers were attached to individual cDNA molecules to correct for PCR bias and sequencing error. Both TCR alpha and beta chains were sequenced, and tight co-correlation was observed between alpha and beta sequence abundances in each sample. In the source study's methods: Decombinator V4 was used to annotate the V gene, J gene and CDR3 of the TCR sequences. TCRs were defined as expanded if a significant change between any two time points was detected under a Poisson model with p below 0.0001. TCR abundances were normalised to the total number of TCRs sequenced per sample and were expressed as counts per million. TRAV1-2 paired with TRAJ12, TRAJ20 or TRAJ33 defined MAIT TCRs, while TRAV10 paired with TRAJ18 defined iNKT TCRs. VDJdb, accessed 1 November 2021, was searched for CMV, EBV and SARS-CoV-2 annotated TCRs, excluding TCRs annotated for multiple antigens. The public reads were reanalyzed by TCRdb: fastp trimming at Q25, MiXCR alignment, in-frame beta chains only. Each entry is one CDR3 protein sequence, shown with its most common DNA and genes. Clone size and V and J calls follow TCRdb, not the original study. For this sample the table gives some 85,000 distinct CDR3 sequences, of which roughly 15% were detected only once. The top ten clones comprise roughly 1.4% of the sample.

This clonotype was seen once. Its specific antigen is unknown. The record has no base qualities; no much larger clone is one base away. One read alone is weak evidence. Rearrangement joined TRBV6-5 to TRBJ2-7; 9 of the junction bases match TRBD1. Sequences were obtained from whole blood. The origin of this receptor is an adult who was a healthcare worker with PCR-confirmed SARS-CoV-2 infection or an uninfected control (not recorded which). For the CDR3, the sequence is CASSQTGGNYEQYF. In nucleotide form, the sequence is TGTGCCAGCAGCCAGACAGGGGGGAACTACGAGCAGTACTTC.